Below, 5 T cell receptor beta chains from the same sample are listed, as sequenced in a study of tumor-infiltrating lymphocytes in primary liver carcinoma. The template, approximately 500 ng total RNA, yielded TCR beta cDNA made with a constant-region primer. Three rounds of nested multiplex PCR with slightly modified ARM-PCR produced TCR beta libraries. Two initial PCR rounds of roughly 10 cycles each paired TRBV1-TRBV30 forward primers with a C-beta reverse primer. MiXCR was run by TCRdb on the multiplex PCR reads, yielding one entry per CDR3 protein. Of about 190,000 distinct CDR3 sequences listed, around 85% are singletons. The tissue used was unsorted bulk material of roughly 17-32 mg. RNA and DNA were co-extracted from it with the AllPrep DNA/RNA mini kit. The material sequenced was tumor tissue from primary liver carcinoma. All receptors derive from a middle-aged man with primary liver carcinoma and hepatitis B virus infection.

This chain joins TRBV6-6 and TRBJ2-3; possibly TRBD1 for D (6 bases). The V gene's germline CDR1 is MNHNY and CDR2 SVGAGI (reference sequence). The CDR3 extends over 13 amino acids. Trimming left V 6 bases short and J 5 bases short, with 12 bases between. The CDR3 is CASRPRGIDTQYF. DNA for the CDR3: TGTGCCAGCAGACCCAGGGGCATAGATACGCAGTATTTT.

The genes are TRBV6-5 and TRBJ1-6, with a weak D call TRBD1 (5 bases). Germline loops: CDR1 MNHEY, CDR2 SVGAGI. The CDR3 is made up of 15 amino acids. V gave up 5 bases and J gave up 10 bases, with 18 bases separating them. This chain's CDR3 is CASSKTLRKGSPLHF. CDR3 nucleotide sequence: TGTGCCAGCAGTAAAACCCTCAGGAAGGGGTCACCCCTCCACTTT.

A few counts support this clonotype. The V call is TRBV5-6, the J call TRBJ1-1; 8 bases are a match to TRBD1. Per the germline V gene, CDR1 is SGHDT and CDR2 is YYEEEE. The CDR3 length is 14 residues. The CDR3 protein is CVSSARQGRTEAFF. The DNA of the CDR3 is TGTGTTAGCAGCGCACGACAGGGGCGGACTGAAGCTTTCTTT.

In regard to this clonotype: In this CDR3 the conserved last residue, phenylalanine or tryptophan, is missing, so a read error is likely. Because the CDR3's place on the DNA is in doubt, the DNA is left out and the CDR3 is given as listed by TCRdb. The chain links TRBV29-1 to TRBJ2-3; the D segment call TRBD1 is taken from the table without a DNA check. 14 amino acids form the CDR3, both terminal residues included. Germline assignment: CDR1 SQVTM and CDR2 ANQGSEA. The CDR3 loop reads CSVSGTGASDTHYS.

This clonotype was recorded at least ten times. V and J are TRBV6-1 and TRBJ2-7, with D tentatively TRBD1 (5 bases). V lost 2 bases and J 2 bases, leaving 7 bases between the germline ends. This CDR3 is built from 13 residues. Germline values: CDR1 MNHNS, CDR2 SASEGT. The chain's CDR3 is CASSERQTYEQYF. The CDR3 DNA follows: TGTGCCAGCAGTGAAAGACAGACCTACGAGCAGTACTTC.